Below are 23 T cell receptor beta chains sequenced from a single sample in a study of radiotherapy plus CTLA-4 blockade in lung cancer. Libraries were prepared by immunoSEQ multiplex PCR; TCRdb keeps only in-frame clonotypes and omits some of them. This sample carries roughly 45,000 clones, over 60% of them seen once, and the ten largest clones take 20% to 25%. The sequencing used peripheral blood, collected from a patient treated with radiotherapy plus ipilimumab. These TCRs come from a human donor with non-small cell lung cancer who had a partial response to radiotherapy plus ipilimumab.

The V and J genes are TRBV5-6 and TRBJ1-2; possibly TRBD1 for D (5 bases). CDR3 size: 13 residues. The V gene's germline CDR1 is SGHDT and CDR2 YYEEEE. Trimming shortened V by 5 bases and J by 0 bases, and 8 bases separated the two germline ends. CDR3 amino acids: CASRGQTNYGYTF. The DNA of the CDR3 is TGTGCCAGCAGGGGGCAGACTAACTATGGCTACACCTTC.

This clone was seen a handful of times. The gene calls are TRBV6-5 and TRBJ1-4, with 7 positions matching TRBD1. CDR3 size: 16 residues. Trimming removed 2 bases from V and 5 bases from J; junction bases left unmatched: 8. Germline CDR1 reads MNHEY; CDR2 reads SVGAGI. The CDR3 reads CASSYGTVDGNEKLFF. The DNA of the CDR3 is TGTGCCAGCAGTTACGGGACAGTCGATGGCAATGAAAAACTGTTTTTT.

The gene calls are TRBV6-1 and TRBJ2-3, with D unclear. The CDR3 is made up of 14 amino acids. Per germline, CDR1 MNHNS and CDR2 SASEGT. Trimming pared 5 bases from V and 2 bases from J, leaving 11 bases between. Written as DNA, the CDR3 is TGTGCCAGCAGTCTCGGAAGCGACACAGATACGCAGTATTTT. It translates to CASSLGSDTDTQYF.

V and J are TRBV2 and TRBJ2-3; possible D gene TRBD2, 6 bases. Trimming took off 4 bases at V and 2 bases at J, with 10 bases between the two ends. Per the germline V gene, CDR1 is SNHLY and CDR2 is FYNNEI. CDR3 length: 14 residues. Here the CDR3 reads CASSGGIHTDTQYF. The CDR3 DNA is TGTGCCAGCAGTGGCGGGATACACACAGATACGCAGTATTTT.

CDR3 residues: CASSESQPGRNQPQHF. Here the CDR3 DNA reads TGCGCCAGCAGTGAATCTCAGCCAGGGCGGAATCAGCCCCAGCATTTT. This rearrangement joins TRBV10-2 to TRBJ1-5, with D maybe TRBD1 (5 bases). This CDR3 has 16 residues. The germline CDR1 and CDR2 sequences are WSHSY and SAAADI. V shed 3 bases and J shed 4 bases, with 16 bases lying between them.

This clone was seen only a few times. This rearrangement joins TRBV19 to TRBJ2-7; 7 nucleotides match TRBD1. V trimming: 6 bases; J trimming: 2 bases; junction bases outside the gene matches: 13. The germline V gene encodes CDR1 LNHDA and CDR2 SQIVND (reference sequence). This CDR3 is 16 amino acids long. This CDR3 is CASRDSSPGTAYEQYF. DNA for the CDR3: TGTGCCAGTAGGGATTCCTCGCCCGGGACAGCCTACGAGCAGTACTTC.

The chain carries TRBV19 and TRBJ2-7; a weak D match, TRBD2 (6 bases). V gave up 6 bases and J gave up 6 bases, with 21 bases separating them. There are 15 residues in the CDR3. Germline V gene data show CDR1 as LNHDA and CDR2 as SQIVND (reference sequence). The CDR3 reads CASSVSGSIYSEQYF. The DNA of the CDR3 is TGTGCCAGTAGCGTTAGCGGAAGCATATATTCCGAGCAGTACTTC.

The V and J genes are TRBV7-2 and TRBJ2-2, with D possibly TRBD1 on 6 matching bases. V was cut by 3 bases and J by 0 bases, with 14 bases left in between. The CDR3 is made up of 17 amino acids. Germline V gene data show CDR1 as SGHTA and CDR2 as FQGNSA. The CDR3 DNA follows: TGTGCCAGCAGCTTTGCAGGGACAATATCGAACACCGGGGAGCTGTTTTTT. Its translation is CASSFAGTISNTGELFF.

This clone has just a few counts. One junction end disagrees with the germline gene, perhaps due to a read error. The chain joins TRBV6-6 to TRBJ1-1; TRBD1 matches 9 bases. Germline assignment: CDR1 MNHNY and CDR2 SVGAGI (reference sequence). This CDR3 is 13 amino acids long. The CDR3 loop is CASSYSNTGGVIF. The CDR3 DNA follows: TGTGCCAGCAGTTACTCAAATACAGGGGGCGTAATCTTT.

The sample holds a few counts of this clone. This sequence joins TRBV28 and TRBJ1-2; the match to TRBD1 covers 8 bases. The CDR3 loop spans 14 amino acids. J gave up 8 bases and V 3 bases, and 8 bases lay outside the gene matches. Germline V gene data show CDR1 as MDHEN and CDR2 as SYDVKM. Written as DNA, the CDR3 is TGTGCCAGCAGTTTTGACAGGGGTACGGGCGGCTACACCTTC. Amino acids: CASSFDRGTGGYTF.

In its sample, this clone was seen a few times. The gene calls are TRBV2 and TRBJ2-1, with TRBD1 identical over 7 bases. The CDR3 contains 13 residues. Germline trimming cut 5 bases from V and 7 bases from J; bases unmatched to any gene: 5. CDR1 and CDR2 (germline): SNHLY, FYNNEI. CDR3 region: CASSTDRQNEQFF. The DNA for the CDR3 is TGTGCCAGCAGTACGGACAGGCAGAATGAGCAGTTCTTC.

The chain couples TRBV9 to TRBJ2-7; 7 nucleotides line up with TRBD1. Per germline, CDR1 SGDLS and CDR2 YYNGEE. V was pared by 2 bases and J by 4 bases, with 6 bases of the junction left unmatched. This CDR3 is built from 14 residues. DNA for the CDR3: TGTGCCAGCAGCGTCGATCAGACAGGGTACGAGCAGTACTTC. It is translated as CASSVDQTGYEQYF.

The gene calls are TRBV7-2 and TRBJ2-4; maybe TRBD2 (6 bases). V lost 2 bases and J 3 bases, leaving 14 bases between the germline ends. Germline V gives CDR1 SGHTA, CDR2 FQGNSA. This CDR3 region has 16 residues. CDR3 region: CASSLLGGEGKNIQYF. CDR3 in DNA: TGTGCCAGCAGCTTACTCGGGGGAGAGGGCAAAAACATTCAGTACTTC.

This clone appeared a few times. This chain connects TRBV14 to TRBJ1-2, with D possibly TRBD1 on 5 matching bases. The germline V gene has CDR1 SGHDN and CDR2 FVKESK. Trimming cost V 3 bases and J 7 bases, with 18 bases left between them. CDR3 length: 15 residues. CDR3 region: CASSHNPQDGFGYTF. The DNA for the CDR3 is TGTGCCAGCAGCCATAACCCACAGGACGGTTTTGGCTACACCTTC.

This clone came up a few times. The chain is built from TRBV5-1 and TRBJ1-1; D unclear. Germline V lookup: CDR1 SGHRS, CDR2 YFSETQ. The CDR3 loop spans 14 amino acids. Trimming pared 1 base from V and 3 bases from J, leaving 10 bases between. Here the CDR3 DNA reads TGCGCCAGCAGCTTGACTCCTCCGGACACTGAAGCTTTCTTT. Translation gives CASSLTPPDTEAFF.

This clone was observed a single time. The rearrangement joins TRBV28 to TRBJ2-3; D possibly corresponds to TRBD1 (5 bases). CDR1 MDHEN and CDR2 SYDVKM come from the germline V gene. Trimming cost V 7 bases and J 0 bases, with 14 bases left between them. The CDR3 is 15 residues long. The DNA of the CDR3 is TGTGCCAGCATTTCTATCAGGGCAAGCACAGATACGCAGTATTTT. Translation gives CASISIRASTDTQYF.

The chain combines TRBV4-2 with TRBJ2-5; 10 bases are shared with TRBD1. This CDR3 spans 17 amino acids. Germline values: CDR1 LGHNA, CDR2 YNFKEQ. J was trimmed by 2 bases and V by 2 bases; bases with no gene match: 8. CDR3 amino acids: CASSQFGTGAGQETQYF. DNA for the CDR3: TGTGCCAGCAGCCAATTCGGGACAGGGGCCGGGCAAGAGACCCAGTACTTC.

This chain links TRBV11-2 with TRBJ2-7; no clear D gene. Germline V gene lookup returns CDR1 SGHAT and CDR2 FQNNGV. With 5 bases removed from V and 1 base from J, the gap between germline ends came to 9 bases. CDR3 length: 13 amino acids. The CDR3: CASSLPSSYEQYF. In nucleotides, the CDR3 is TGTGCCAGCAGCCTACCCTCTTCCTACGAGCAGTACTTC.

The chain employs TRBV5-1 and TRBJ2-7; possibly TRBD1 for D (5 bases). From germline, CDR1 is SGHRS and CDR2 YFSETQ. This CDR3 contains 12 residues. V was trimmed by 0 bases and J by 6 bases, leaving 7 bases between them. The CDR3 protein is CASSLEGVEQYF. CDR3 coding DNA: TGCGCCAGCAGCTTGGAAGGGGTCGAGCAGTACTTC.

The V and J genes are TRBV5-6 and TRBJ1-2; a weak D match, TRBD1 (5 bases). CDR3 length: 14 residues. V lost 0 bases and J lost 5, with 11 bases in between. Per germline, CDR1 SGHDT and CDR2 YYEEEE. CDR3 coding DNA: TGTGCCAGCAGCTTGGTAGGGGTAGGATATGGCTACACCTTC. It codes for CASSLVGVGYGYTF.

This clone was observed at least ten times. The V call is TRBV19, the J call TRBJ1-2; D possibly corresponds to TRBD1 (6 bases). The V end was cut by 6 bases, the J end by 4 bases, with 21 bases between. Germline CDR1 and CDR2: LNHDA and SQIVND (reference sequence). The CDR3 has 16 amino acids. In DNA, the CDR3 is TGTGCCAGTAGGGGGCGGACAGCCAATTTACCCTATGGCTACACCTTC. It translates to CASRGRTANLPYGYTF.

This clone came up once. The chain is built from TRBV9 and TRBJ2-3, with D perhaps matching TRBD2 (7 bases). This CDR3 has 15 residues. V lost 3 bases and J 5 bases, leaving 16 bases between the germline ends. In germline, CDR1 is SGDLS, CDR2 YYNGEE. The CDR3 bases are TGTGCCAGCAGCGCTGGCGAGGGGGGGGGAGATACGCAGTATTTT. Amino acids: CASSAGEGGGDTQYF. Complete variable domain (other parts from reference TRBV9 and TRBJ2-3): DSGVTQTPKHLITATGQRVTLRCSPRSGDLSVYWYQQSLDQGLQFLIQYYNGEERAKGNILERFSAQQFPDLHSELNLSSLELGDSALYFCASSAGEGGGDTQYFGPGTRLTVL.

This sequence joins TRBV11-2 and TRBJ1-6; TRBD1 matches 9 bases. Germline lookup yields CDR1 SGHAT and CDR2 FQNNGV. The ends lost 1 base at V and 10 bases at J; junction bases unmatched: 8. The CDR3 is 16 amino acids. The CDR3: CASSLGSGTGISPLHF. The CDR3 DNA reads as TGTGCCAGCAGCTTAGGGTCCGGGACAGGGATCTCACCCCTCCACTTT.